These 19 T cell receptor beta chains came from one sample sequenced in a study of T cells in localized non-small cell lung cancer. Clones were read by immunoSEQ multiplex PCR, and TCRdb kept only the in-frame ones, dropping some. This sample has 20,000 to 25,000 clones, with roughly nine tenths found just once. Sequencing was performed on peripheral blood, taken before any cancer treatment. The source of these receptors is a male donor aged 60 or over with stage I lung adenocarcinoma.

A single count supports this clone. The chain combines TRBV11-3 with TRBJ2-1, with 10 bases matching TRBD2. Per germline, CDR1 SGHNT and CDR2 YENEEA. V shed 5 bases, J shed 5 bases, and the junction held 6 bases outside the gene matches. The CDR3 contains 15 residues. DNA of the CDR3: TGTGCCAGCAGCCCCCGGACTAGCGGAAACAATGAGCAGTTCTTC. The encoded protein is CASSPRTSGNNEQFF.

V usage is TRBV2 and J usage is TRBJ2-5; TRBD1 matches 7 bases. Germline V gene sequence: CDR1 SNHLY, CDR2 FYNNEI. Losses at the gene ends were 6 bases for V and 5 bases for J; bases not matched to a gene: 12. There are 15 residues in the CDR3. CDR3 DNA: TGTGCCAGCAGAGTTACAGGGATAGGGGGCGAGACCCAGTACTTC. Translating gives CASRVTGIGGETQYF.

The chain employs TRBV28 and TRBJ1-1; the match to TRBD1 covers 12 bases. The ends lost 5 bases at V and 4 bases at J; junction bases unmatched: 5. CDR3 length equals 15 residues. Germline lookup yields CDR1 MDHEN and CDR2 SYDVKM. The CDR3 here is CASSAGTGGFTEAFF. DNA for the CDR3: TGTGCCAGCAGTGCCGGGACAGGGGGCTTCACTGAAGCTTTCTTT.

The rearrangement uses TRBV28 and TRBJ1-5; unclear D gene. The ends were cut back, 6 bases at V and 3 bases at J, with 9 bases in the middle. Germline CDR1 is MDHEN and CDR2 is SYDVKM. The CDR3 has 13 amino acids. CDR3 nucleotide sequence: TGTGCCAGCAGGTACGGCCTCAATCAGCCCCAGCATTTT. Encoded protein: CASRYGLNQPQHF.

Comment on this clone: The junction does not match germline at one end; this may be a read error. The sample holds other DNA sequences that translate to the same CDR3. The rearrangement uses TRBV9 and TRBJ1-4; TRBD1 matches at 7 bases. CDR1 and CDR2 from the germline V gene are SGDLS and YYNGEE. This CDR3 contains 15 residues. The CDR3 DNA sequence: TGCGCCAGCAGCGTAGGGACAGTCCCTAATGAAAAACTGTTTTTT. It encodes CASSVGTVPNEKLFF.

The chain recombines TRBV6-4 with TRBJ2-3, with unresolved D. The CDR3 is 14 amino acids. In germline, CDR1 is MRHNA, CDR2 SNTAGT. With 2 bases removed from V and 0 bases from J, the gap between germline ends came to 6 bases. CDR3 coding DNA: TGTGCCAGCAGTGACGGGTTGAGCACAGATACGCAGTATTTT. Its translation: CASSDGLSTDTQYF.

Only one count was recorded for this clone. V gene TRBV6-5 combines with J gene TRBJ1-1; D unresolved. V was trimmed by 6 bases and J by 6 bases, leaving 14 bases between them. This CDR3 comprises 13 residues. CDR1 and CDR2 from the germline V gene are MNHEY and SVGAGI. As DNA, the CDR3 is TGTGCCAGCAGCCGCGCTAACGTGCCTGAAGCTTTCTTT. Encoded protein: CASSRANVPEAFF.

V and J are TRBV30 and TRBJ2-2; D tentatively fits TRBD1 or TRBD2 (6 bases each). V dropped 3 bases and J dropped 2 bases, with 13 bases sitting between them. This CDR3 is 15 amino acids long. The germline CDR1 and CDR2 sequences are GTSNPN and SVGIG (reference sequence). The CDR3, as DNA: TGTGCCTGGAGGAGGGCGGGGACAAACACCGGGGAGCTGTTTTTT. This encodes CAWRRAGTNTGELFF.

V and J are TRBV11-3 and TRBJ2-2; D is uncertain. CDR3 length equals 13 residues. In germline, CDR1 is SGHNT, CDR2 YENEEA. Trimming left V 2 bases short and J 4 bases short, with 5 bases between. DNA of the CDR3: TGTGCCAGCAGCTTAACGGTCACCGGGGAGCTGTTTTTT. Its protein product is CASSLTVTGELFF. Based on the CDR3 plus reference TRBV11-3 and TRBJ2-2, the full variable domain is EAGVVQSPRYKIIEKKQPVAFWCNPISGHNTLYWYLQNLGQGPELLIRYENEEAVDDSQLPKDRFSAERLKGVDSTLKIQPAELGDSAVYLCASSLTVTGELFFGEGSRLTVL.

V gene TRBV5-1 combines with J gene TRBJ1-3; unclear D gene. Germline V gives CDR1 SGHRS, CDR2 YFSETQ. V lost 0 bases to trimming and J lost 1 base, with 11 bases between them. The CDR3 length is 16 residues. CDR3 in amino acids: CASSLEVAGSGNTIYF. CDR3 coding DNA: TGCGCCAGCAGCTTGGAGGTGGCGGGGTCTGGAAACACCATATATTTT.

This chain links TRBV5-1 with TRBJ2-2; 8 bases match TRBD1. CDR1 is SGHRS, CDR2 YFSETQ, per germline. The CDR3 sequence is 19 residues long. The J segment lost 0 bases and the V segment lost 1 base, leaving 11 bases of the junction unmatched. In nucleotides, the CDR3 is TGCGCCAGCAGCTTGCTCGGACAGGGCTCGTTCGCGAACACCGGGGAGCTGTTTTTT. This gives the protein CASSLLGQGSFANTGELFF. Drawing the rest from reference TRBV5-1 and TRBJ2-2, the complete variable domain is KAGVTQTPRYLIKTRGQQVTLSCSPISGHRSVSWYQQTPGQGLQFLFEYFSETQRNKGNFPGRFSGRQFSNSRSEMNVSTLELGDSALYLCASSLLGQGSFANTGELFFGEGSRLTVL.

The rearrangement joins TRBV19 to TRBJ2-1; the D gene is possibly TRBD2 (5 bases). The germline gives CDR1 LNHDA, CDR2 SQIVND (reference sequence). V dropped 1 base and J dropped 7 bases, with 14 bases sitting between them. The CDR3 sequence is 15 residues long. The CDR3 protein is CASSIGGGFTNEQFF. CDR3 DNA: TGTGCCAGTAGTATAGGTGGAGGATTCACGAATGAGCAGTTCTTC.

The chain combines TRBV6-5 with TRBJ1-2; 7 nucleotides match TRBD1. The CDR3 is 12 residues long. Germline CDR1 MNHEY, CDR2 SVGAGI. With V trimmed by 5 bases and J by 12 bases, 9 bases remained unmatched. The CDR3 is CASSPDRVGNTF. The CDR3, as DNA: TGTGCCAGCAGTCCCGACAGGGTAGGGAACACCTTC.

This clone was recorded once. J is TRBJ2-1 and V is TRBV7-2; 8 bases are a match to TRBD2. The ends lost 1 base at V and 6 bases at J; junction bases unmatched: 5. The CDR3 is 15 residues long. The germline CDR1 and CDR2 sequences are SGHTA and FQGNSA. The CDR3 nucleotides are TGTGCCAGCAGCTTAGGGGCGGGAGGAAGCAATGAGCAGTTCTTC. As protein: CASSLGAGGSNEQFF. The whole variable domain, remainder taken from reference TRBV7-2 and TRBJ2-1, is GAGVSQSPSNKVTEKGKDVELRCDPISGHTALYWYRQSLGQGLEFLIYFQGNSAPDKSGLPSDRFSAERTGGSVSTLTIQRTQQEDSAVYLCASSLGAGGSNEQFFGPGTRLTVL.

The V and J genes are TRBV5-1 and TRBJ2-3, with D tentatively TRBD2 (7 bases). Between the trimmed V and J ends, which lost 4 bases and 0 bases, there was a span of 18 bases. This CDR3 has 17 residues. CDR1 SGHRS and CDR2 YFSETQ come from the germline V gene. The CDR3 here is CASSLGIGGHSTDTQYF. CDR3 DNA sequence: TGCGCCAGCAGCCTCGGTATCGGGGGGCATAGCACAGATACGCAGTATTTT.

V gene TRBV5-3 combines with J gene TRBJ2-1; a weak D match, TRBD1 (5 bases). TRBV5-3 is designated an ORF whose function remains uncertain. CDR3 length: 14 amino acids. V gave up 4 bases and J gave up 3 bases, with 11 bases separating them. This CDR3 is CARSTDSVYNEQFF. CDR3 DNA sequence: TGTGCCAGAAGCACCGACAGTGTCTACAATGAGCAGTTCTTC.

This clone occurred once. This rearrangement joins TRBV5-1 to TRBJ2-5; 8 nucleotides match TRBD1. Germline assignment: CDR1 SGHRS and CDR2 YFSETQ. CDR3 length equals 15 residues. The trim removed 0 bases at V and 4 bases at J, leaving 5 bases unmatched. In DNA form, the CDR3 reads TGCGCCAGCAGCTTGGGCGGACAGGGCGGAGAGACCCAGTACTTC. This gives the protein CASSLGGQGGETQYF.

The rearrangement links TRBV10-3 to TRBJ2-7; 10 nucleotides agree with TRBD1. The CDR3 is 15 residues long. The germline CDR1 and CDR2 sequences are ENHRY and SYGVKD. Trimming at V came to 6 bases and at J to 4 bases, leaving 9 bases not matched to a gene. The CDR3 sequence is CAIREGWDRGYEQYF. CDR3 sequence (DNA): TGTGCCATCAGGGAAGGATGGGACAGGGGATACGAGCAGTACTTC.

This CDR3 reads CASRESTGPEAFF. As DNA, the CDR3 is TGTGCCAGCAGGGAGTCGACAGGGCCTGAAGCTTTCTTT. The gene calls are TRBV6-5 and TRBJ1-1; 7 positions match TRBD1. The CDR3 runs to 13 residues. The J segment lost 6 bases and the V segment lost 6 bases, leaving 7 bases of the junction unmatched. Germline CDR1 and CDR2: MNHEY and SVGAGI.